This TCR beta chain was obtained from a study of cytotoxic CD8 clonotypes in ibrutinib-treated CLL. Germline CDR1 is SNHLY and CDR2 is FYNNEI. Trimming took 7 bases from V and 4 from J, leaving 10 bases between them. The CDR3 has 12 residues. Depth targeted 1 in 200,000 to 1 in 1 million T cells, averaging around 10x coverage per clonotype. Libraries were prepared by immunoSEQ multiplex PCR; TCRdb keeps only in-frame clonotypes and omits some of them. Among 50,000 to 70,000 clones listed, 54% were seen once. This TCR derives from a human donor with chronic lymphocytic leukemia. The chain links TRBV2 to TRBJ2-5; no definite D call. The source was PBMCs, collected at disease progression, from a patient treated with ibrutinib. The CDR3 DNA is TGTGCCAGCATATTTGACTTAGAGACCCAGTACTTC. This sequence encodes CASIFDLETQYF.